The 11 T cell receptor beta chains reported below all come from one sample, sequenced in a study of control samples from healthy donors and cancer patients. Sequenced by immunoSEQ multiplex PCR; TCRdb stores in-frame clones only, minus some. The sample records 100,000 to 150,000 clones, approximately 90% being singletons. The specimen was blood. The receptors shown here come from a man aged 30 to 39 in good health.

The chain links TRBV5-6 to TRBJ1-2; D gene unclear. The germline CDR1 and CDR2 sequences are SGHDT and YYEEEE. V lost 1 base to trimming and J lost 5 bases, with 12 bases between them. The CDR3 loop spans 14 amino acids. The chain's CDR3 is CASSLIRRAYGYTF. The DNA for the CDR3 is TGTGCCAGCAGCTTGATTCGCAGAGCTTATGGCTACACCTTC.

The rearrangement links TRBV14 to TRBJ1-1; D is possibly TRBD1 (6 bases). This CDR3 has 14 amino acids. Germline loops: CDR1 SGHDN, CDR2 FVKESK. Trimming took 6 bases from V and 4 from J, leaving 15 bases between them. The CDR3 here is CASRLGGEVTEAFF. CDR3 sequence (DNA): TGTGCCAGCAGGCTTGGGGGCGAGGTCACTGAAGCTTTCTTT.

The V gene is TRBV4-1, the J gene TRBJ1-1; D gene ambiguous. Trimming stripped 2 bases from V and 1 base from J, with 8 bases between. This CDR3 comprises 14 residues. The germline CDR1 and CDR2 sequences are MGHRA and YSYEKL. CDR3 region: CASSQRVENTEAFF. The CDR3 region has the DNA TGCGCCAGCAGCCAACGTGTGGAGAACACTGAAGCTTTCTTT.

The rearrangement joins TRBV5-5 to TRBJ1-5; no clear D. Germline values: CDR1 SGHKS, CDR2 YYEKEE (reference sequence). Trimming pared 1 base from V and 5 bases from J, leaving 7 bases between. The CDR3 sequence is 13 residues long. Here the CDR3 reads CASSLNQDQPQHF. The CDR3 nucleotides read TGTGCCAGCAGCTTGAACCAAGATCAGCCCCAGCATTTT.

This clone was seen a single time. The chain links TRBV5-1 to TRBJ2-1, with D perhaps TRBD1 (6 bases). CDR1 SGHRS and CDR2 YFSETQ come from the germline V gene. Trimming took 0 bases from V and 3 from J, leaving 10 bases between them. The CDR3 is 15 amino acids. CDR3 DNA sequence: TGCGCCAGCAGCTTGGTTCAGGGGTTCTACAATGAGCAGTTCTTC. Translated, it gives CASSLVQGFYNEQFF.

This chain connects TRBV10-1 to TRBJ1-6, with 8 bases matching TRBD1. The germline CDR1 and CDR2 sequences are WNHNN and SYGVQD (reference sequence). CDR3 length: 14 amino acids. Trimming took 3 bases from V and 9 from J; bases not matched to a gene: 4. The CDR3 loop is CASSDGQGTSPLHF. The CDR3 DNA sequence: TGCGCCAGCAGTGATGGACAGGGAACTTCACCCCTCCACTTT.

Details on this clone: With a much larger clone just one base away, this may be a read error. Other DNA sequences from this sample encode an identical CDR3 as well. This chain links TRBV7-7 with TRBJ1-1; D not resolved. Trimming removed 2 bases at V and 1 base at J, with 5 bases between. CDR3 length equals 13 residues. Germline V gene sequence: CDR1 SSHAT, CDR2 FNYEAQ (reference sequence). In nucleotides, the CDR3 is TGTGCCAGCAGCTTAACAGCGAACACTGAAGCTTTCTTT. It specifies CASSLTANTEAFF.

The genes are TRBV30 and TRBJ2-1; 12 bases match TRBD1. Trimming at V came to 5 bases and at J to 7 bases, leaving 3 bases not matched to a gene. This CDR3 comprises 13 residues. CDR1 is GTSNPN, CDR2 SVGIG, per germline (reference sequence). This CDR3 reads CAWEGQGANEQFF. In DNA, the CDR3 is TGTGCCTGGGAGGGACAGGGGGCAAATGAGCAGTTCTTC.

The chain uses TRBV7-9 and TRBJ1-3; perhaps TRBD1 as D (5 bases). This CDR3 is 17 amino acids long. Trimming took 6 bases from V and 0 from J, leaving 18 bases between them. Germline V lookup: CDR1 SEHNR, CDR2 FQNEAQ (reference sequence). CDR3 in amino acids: CASRETGTYRSGNTIYF. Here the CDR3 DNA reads TGTGCCAGCAGGGAAACCGGGACTTACCGCTCTGGAAACACCATATATTTT. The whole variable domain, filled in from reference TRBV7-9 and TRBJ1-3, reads DTGVSQNPRHKITKRGQNVTFRCDPISEHNRLYWYRQTLGQGPEFLTYFQNEAQLEKSRLLSDRFSAERPKGSFSTLEIQRTEQGDSAMYLCASRETGTYRSGNTIYFGEGSWLTVV.

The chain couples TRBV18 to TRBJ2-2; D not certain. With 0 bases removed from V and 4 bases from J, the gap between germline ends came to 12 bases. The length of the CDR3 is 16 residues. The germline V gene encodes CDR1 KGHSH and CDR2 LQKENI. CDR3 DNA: TGTGCCAGCTCACCACCTTCCTATAGTGGCACCGGGGAGCTGTTTTTT. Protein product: CASSPPSYSGTGELFF.

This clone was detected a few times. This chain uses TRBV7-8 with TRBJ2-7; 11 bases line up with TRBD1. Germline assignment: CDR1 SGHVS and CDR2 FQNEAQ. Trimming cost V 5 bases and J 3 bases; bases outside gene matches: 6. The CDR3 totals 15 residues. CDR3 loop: CASSPVGTGGYEQYF. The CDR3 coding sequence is TGTGCCAGCAGCCCAGTCGGGACAGGGGGCTACGAGCAGTACTTC.